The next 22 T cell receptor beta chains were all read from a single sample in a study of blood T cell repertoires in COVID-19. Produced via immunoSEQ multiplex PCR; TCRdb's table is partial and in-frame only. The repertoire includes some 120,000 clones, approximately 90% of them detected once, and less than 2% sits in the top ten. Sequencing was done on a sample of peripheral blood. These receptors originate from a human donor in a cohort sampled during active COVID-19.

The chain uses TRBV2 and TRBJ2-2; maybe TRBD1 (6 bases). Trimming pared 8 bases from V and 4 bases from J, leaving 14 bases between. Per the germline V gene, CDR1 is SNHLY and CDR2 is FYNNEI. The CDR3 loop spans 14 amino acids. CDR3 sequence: CASGGDRITGELFF. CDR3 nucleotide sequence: TGTGCCAGCGGGGGCGACAGAATCACCGGGGAGCTGTTTTTT.

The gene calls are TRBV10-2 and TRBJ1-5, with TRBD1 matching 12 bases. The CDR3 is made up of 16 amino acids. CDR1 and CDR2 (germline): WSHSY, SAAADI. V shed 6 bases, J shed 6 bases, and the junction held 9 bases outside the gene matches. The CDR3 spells CASRERGQGAGQPQHF. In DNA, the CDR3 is TGCGCCAGCAGGGAAAGGGGACAGGGGGCCGGTCAGCCCCAGCATTTT.

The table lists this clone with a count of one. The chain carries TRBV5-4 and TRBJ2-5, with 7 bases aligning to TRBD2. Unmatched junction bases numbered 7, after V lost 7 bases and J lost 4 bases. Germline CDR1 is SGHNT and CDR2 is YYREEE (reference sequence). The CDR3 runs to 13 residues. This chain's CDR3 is CASSLAGAETQYF. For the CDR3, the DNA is TGTGCCAGCTCTCTGGCGGGAGCAGAGACCCAGTACTTC.

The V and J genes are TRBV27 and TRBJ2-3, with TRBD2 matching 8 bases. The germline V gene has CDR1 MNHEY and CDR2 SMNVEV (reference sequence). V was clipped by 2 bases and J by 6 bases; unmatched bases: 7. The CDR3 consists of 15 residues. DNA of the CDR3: TGTGCCAGCAGTTTAAGACGGGAGGGACCGGATACGCAGTATTTT. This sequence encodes CASSLRREGPDTQYF.

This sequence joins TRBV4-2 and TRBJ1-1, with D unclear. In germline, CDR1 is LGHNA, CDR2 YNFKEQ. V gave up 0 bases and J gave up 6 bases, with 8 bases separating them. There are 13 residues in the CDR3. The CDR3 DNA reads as TGTGCCAGCAGCCAAGAACGGGGATCTGAAGCTTTCTTT. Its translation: CASSQERGSEAFF.

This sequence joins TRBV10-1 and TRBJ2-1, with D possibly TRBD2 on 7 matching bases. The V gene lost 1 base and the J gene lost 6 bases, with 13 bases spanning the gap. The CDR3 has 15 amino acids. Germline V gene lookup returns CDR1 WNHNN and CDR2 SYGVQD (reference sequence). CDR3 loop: CASSEFRGALNEQFF. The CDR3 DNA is TGCGCCAGCAGTGAGTTCCGGGGGGCCCTCAATGAGCAGTTCTTC.

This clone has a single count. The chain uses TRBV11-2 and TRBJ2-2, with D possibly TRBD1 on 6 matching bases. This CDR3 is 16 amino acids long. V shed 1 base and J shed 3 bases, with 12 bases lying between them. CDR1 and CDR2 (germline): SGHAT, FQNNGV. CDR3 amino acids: CASSLVRGVYTGELFF. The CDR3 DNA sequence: TGTGCCAGCAGCTTAGTCAGGGGAGTGTACACCGGGGAGCTGTTTTTT.

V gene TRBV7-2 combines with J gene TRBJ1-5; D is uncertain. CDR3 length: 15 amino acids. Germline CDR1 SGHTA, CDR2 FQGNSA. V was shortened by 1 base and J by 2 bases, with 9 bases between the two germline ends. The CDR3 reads CASSLVSLGNQPQHF. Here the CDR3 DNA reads TGTGCCAGCAGCTTAGTATCTCTCGGCAATCAGCCCCAGCATTTT.

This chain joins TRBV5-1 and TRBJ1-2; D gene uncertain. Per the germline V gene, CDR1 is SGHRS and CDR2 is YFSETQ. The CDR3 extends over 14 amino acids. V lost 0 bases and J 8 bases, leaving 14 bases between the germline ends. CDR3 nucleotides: TGCGCCAGCAGCTTGGGTAGGAGCGCAGCCGGCTACACCTTC. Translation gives CASSLGRSAAGYTF.

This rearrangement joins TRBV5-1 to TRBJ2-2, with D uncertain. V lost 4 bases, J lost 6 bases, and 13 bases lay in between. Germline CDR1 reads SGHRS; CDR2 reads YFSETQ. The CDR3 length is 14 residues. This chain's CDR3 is CASSLSRVPGELFF. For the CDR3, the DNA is TGCGCCAGCAGCCTGTCCCGGGTGCCCGGGGAGCTGTTTTTT. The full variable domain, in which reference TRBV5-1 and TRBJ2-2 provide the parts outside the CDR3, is KAGVTQTPRYLIKTRGQQVTLSCSPISGHRSVSWYQQTPGQGLQFLFEYFSETQRNKGNFPGRFSGRQFSNSRSEMNVSTLELGDSALYLCASSLSRVPGELFFGEGSRLTVL.

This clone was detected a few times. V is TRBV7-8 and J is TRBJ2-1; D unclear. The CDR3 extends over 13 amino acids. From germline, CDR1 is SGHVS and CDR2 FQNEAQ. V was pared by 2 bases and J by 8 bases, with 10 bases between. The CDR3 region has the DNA TGTGCCAGCAGCTTAACTATCTATCATGAGCAGTTCTTC. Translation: CASSLTIYHEQFF.

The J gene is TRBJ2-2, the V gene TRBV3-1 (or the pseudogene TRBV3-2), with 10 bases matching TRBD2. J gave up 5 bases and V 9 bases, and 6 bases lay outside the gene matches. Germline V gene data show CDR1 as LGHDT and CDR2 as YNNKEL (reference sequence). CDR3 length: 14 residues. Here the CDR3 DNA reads TGTGCCAGTCATAGCGGGGGGAGGACCGGGGAGCTGTTTTTT. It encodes CASHSGGRTGELFF.

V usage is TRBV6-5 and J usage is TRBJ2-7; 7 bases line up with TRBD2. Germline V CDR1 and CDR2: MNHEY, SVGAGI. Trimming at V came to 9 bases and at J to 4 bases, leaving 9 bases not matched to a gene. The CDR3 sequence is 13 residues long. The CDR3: CASHLTGGYEQYF. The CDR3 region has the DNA TGTGCCAGTCACCTCACCGGGGGGTACGAGCAGTACTTC.

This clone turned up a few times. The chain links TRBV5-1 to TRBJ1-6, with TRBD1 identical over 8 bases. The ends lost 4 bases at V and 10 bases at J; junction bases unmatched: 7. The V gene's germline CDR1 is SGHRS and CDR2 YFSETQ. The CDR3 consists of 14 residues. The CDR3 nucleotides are TGCGCCAGCAGCCAAGGGACAGGAGAGTCACCCCTCCACTTT. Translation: CASSQGTGESPLHF.

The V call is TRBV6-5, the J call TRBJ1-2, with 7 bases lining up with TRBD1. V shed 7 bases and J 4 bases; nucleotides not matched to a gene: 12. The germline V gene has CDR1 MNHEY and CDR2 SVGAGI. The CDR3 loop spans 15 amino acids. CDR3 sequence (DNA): TGTGCCAGCACCATGGAGAGGGGGCTCGGCTATGGCTACACCTTC. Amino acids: CASTMERGLGYGYTF.

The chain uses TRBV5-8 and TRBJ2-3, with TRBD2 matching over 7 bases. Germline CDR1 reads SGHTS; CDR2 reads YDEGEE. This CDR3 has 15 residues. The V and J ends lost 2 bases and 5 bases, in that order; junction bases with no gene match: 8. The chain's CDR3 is CASSFDRGDIDTQYF. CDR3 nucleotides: TGTGCCAGCAGCTTTGACCGGGGGGATATAGATACGCAGTATTTT.

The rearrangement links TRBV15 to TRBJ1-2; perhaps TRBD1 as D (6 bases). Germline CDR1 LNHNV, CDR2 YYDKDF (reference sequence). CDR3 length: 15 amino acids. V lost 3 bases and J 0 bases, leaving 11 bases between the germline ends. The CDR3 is CATSRDRQSNYGYTF. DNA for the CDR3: TGTGCCACCAGCAGGGACAGACAATCTAACTATGGCTACACCTTC.

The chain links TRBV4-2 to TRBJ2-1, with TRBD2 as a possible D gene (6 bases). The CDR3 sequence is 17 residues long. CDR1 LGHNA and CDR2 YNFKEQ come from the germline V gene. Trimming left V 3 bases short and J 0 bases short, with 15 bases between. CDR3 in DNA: TGTGCCAGCAGCCACCTCAGCGGGCCCAGCTCCTACAATGAGCAGTTCTTC. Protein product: CASSHLSGPSSYNEQFF.

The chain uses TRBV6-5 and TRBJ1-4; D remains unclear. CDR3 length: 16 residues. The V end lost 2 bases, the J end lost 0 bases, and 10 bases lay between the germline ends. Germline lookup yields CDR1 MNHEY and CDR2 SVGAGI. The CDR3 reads CASSYGQTTTNEKLFF. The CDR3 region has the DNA TGTGCCAGCAGTTACGGGCAGACAACAACTAATGAAAAACTGTTTTTT.

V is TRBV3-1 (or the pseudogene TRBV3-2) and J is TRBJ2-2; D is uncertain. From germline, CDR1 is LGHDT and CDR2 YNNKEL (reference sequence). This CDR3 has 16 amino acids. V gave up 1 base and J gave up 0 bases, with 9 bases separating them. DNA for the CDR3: TGTGCCAGCAGCCAAGTTTGGCAGGCGAACACCGGGGAGCTGTTTTTT. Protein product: CASSQVWQANTGELFF.

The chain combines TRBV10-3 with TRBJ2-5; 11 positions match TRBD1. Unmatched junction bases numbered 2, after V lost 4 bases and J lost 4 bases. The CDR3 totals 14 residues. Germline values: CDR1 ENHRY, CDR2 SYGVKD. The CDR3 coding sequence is TGTGCCATCAGTGGGACAGGGGGCCGAGAGACCCAGTACTTC. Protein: CAISGTGGRETQYF.

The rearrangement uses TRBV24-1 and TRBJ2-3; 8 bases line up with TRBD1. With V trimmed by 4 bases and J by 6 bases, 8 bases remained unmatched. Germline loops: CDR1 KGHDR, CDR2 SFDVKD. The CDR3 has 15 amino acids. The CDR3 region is CATSDQTRTGDTQYF. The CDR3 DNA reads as TGTGCCACCAGTGACCAAACTCGGACAGGGGATACGCAGTATTTT.